This T cell receptor (beta chain) was recorded in a study of blood T cell repertoires in COVID-19. Study background: The study drew acute and convalescent COVID-19 samples from the United States, Italy and Spain. From T cells, B-cell-depleted T cells, or PBMCs came the material, which was cDNA or gDNA.

Original processing methods: Nucleated cell number was recorded as an estimate derived from reference gene primer amplification. The method was immunoSEQ multiplex PCR; TCRdb's version includes in-frame clones alone and lacks a portion of them. The V and J calls and clone size come from that table; D and trimming were worked out from the DNA. The table records 97,000 or so clones, over 70% of them present only once. With 3 bases clipped from V and 4 bases from J, the junction kept 3 bases outside the gene matches. The CDR3 runs to 13 residues. CDR1 is MNHNS, CDR2 SASEGT, per germline. The sample comprised peripheral blood. The sequence came from a man aged 60 to 69 with acute or convalescent COVID-19. V is TRBV6-1 and J is TRBJ2-7; TRBD1 aligns across 7 bases. The CDR3 DNA follows: TGTGCCAGCAGTGACGGACAGGTATACGAGCAGTACGTC. Residues: CASSDGQVYEQYV.